This TCR beta chain derives from a study of blood T cell repertoires in COVID-19. At the level of the study: Acute-phase and convalescent COVID-19 samples originated in the United States, Italy and Spain.

This clone was picked up a small number of times. Authors' methods: From reference gene primer amplification, estimates of nucleated cell counts were derived. TCRdb keeps only in-frame clones here, not all; method: immunoSEQ multiplex PCR. V and J calls and clone size are as listed in that table; D and trimming were resolved from the DNA. This table holds tens of thousands of clones, more than 75% found once. The CDR3 covers 14 residues. V trimming: 3 bases; J trimming: 6 bases; junction bases outside the gene matches: 4. Germline V gene sequence: CDR1 LNHDA, CDR2 SQIVND (reference sequence). This sequence was found in a woman aged 55-70 years with acute or convalescent COVID-19. The sample comprised peripheral blood. This chain links TRBV19 with TRBJ2-2, with 7 bases lining up with TRBD2. The CDR3, as DNA: TGTGCCAGTAGTATCGGTCGGGGGGCCGGGGAGCTGTTTTTT. This sequence encodes CASSIGRGAGELFF.